This entry features one T cell receptor (beta chain) sequence. The data derive from a study of blood T cell repertoires in COVID-19. The CDR3 has 15 residues. Germline CDR1 and CDR2: SNHLY and FYNNEI. Trimming pared 7 bases from V and 0 bases from J, leaving 14 bases between. TCRdb's table, derived via immunoSEQ multiplex PCR, lists solely in-frame clones and lacks some. The data show fewer than 300,000 clones, with 83% seen just once and 7.5% to 10% held by the top ten. The V gene is TRBV2, the J gene TRBJ2-3; D is possibly TRBD2 (6 bases). The receptor comes from a woman between 45 and 60 years old who had recovered from COVID-19. Material: peripheral blood. CDR3 amino acids: CASTATRTSTDTQYF. DNA of the CDR3: TGTGCCAGCACGGCGACTAGGACGAGCACAGATACGCAGTATTTT.